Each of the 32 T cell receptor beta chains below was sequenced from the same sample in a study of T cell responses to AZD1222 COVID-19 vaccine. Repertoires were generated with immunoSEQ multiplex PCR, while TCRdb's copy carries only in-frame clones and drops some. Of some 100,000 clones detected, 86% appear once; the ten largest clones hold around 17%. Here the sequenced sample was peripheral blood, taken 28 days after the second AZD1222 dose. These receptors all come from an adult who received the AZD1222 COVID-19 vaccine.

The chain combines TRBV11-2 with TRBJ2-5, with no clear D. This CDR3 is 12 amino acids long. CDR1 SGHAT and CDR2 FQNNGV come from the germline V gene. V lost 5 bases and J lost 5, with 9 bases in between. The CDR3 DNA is TGTGCCAGCAGCGAAGGTTGGGAGACCCAGTACTTC. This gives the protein CASSEGWETQYF.

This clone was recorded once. The CDR3 protein is CASSLVEGGYGYTF. The CDR3 region has the DNA TGTGCCAGCAGCTTGGTGGAGGGAGGCTATGGCTACACCTTC. J is TRBJ1-2 and V is TRBV5-4; no reliable D call. CDR1 and CDR2 from the germline V gene are SGHNT and YYREEE (reference sequence). The CDR3 totals 14 residues. V dropped 0 bases and J dropped 4 bases, with 10 bases sitting between them.

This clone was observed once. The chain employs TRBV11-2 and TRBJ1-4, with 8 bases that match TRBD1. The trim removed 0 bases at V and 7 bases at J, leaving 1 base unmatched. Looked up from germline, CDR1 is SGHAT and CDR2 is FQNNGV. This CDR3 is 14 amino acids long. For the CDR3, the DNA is TGTGCCAGCAGCTTAGACAGGGGGCGTGAAAAACTGTTTTTT. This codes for CASSLDRGREKLFF.

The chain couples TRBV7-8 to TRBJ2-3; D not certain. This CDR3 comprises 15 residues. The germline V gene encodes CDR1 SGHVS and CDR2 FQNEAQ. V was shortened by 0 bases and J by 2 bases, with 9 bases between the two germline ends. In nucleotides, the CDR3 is TGTGCCAGCAGCTTAGCGTTTCAGGCCACAGATACGCAGTATTTT. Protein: CASSLAFQATDTQYF.

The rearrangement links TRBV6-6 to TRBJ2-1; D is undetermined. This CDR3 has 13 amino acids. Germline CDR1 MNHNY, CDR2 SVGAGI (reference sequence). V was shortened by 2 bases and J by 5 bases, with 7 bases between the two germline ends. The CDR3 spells CASSYRDNNEQFF. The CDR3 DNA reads TGTGCCAGCAGTTACAGGGATAACAATGAGCAGTTCTTC.

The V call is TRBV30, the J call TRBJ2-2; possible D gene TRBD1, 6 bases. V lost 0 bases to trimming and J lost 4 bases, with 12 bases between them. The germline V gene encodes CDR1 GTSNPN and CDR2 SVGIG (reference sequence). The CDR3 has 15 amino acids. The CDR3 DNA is TGTGCCTGGAGTGTACGCAGGGGTGTCACCGGGGAGCTGTTTTTT. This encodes CAWSVRRGVTGELFF.

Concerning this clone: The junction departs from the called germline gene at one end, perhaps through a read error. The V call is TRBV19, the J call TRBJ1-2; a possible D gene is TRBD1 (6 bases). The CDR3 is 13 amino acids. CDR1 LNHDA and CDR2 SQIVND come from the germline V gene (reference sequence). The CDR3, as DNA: TGTGCCAGTAGCCCTGGGGTTTCCCAGGGGTACTCCTTC. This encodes CASSPGVSQGYSF. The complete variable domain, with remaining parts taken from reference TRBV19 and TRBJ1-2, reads DGGITQSPKYLFRKEGQNVTLSCEQNLNHDAMYWYRQDPGQGLRLIYYSQIVNDFQKGDIAEGYSVSREKKESFPLTVTSAQKNPTAFYLCASSPGVSQGYSFGSGTRLTVV.

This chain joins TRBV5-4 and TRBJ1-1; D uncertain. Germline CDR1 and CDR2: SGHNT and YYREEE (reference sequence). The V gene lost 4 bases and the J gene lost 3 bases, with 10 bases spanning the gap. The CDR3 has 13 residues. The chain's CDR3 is CASSLQRDTEAFF. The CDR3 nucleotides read TGTGCCAGCAGCCTACAAAGGGACACTGAAGCTTTCTTT.

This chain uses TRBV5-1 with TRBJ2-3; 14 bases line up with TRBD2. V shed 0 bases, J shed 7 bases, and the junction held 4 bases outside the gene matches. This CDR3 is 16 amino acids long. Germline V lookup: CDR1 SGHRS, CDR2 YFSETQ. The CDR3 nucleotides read TGCGCCAGCAGCTTGGGGACTAGCGGGAGGATACATACGCAGTATTTT. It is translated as CASSLGTSGRIHTQYF.

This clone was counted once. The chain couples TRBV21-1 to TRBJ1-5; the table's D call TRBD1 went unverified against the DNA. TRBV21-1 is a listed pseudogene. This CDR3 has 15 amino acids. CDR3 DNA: TGTGCCAGCAGCAAAGGCCCAGGCAGCAATCAGCCCCAGCATTTT. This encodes CASSKGPGSNQPQHF.

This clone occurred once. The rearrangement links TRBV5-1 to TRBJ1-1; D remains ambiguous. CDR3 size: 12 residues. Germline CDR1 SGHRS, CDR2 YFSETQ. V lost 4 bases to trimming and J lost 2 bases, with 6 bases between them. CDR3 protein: CASSGSNTEAFF. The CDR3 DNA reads TGCGCCAGCAGCGGTTCCAACACTGAAGCTTTCTTT.

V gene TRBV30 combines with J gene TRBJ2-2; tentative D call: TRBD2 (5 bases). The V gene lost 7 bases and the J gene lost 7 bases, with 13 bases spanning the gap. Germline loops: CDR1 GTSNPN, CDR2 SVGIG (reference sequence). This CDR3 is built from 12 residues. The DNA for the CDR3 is TGTGCCTCTCCTGGAGGAAACGGGGAGCTGTTTTTT. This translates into CASPGGNGELFF.

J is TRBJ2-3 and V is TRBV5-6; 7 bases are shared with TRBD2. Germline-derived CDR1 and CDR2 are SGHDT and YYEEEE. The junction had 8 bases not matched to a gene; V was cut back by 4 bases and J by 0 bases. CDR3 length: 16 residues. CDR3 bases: TGTGCCAGCAGCCGCCCTAGCGGCCTAAGCACAGATACGCAGTATTTT. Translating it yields CASSRPSGLSTDTQYF.

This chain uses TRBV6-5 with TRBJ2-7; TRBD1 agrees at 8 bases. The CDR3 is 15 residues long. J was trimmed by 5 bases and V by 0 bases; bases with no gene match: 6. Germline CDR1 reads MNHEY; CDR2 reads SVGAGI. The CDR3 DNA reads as TGTGCCAGCAGTTACTCGGGCCAGGGGGCACACGAGCAGTACTTC. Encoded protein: CASSYSGQGAHEQYF.

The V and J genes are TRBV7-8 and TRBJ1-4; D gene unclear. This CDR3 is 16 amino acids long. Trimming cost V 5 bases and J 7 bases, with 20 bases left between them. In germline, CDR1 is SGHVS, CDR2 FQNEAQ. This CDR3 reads CASSHRQGPRGEKLFF. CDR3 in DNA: TGTGCCAGCAGCCACCGCCAAGGCCCGCGGGGTGAAAAACTGTTTTTT.

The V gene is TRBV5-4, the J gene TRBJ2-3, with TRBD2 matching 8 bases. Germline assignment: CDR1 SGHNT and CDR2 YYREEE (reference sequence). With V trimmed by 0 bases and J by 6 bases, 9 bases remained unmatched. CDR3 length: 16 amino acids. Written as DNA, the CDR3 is TGTGCCAGCAGCTTGGGGGCGGGACTAGTCCCCGATACGCAGTATTTT. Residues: CASSLGAGLVPDTQYF.

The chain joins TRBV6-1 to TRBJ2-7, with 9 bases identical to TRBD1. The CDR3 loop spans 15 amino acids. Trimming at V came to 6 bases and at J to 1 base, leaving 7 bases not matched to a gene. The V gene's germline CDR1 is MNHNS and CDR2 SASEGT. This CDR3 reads CASRRGTGLSYEQYF. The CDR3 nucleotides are TGTGCCAGCAGGAGGGGGACAGGGCTGTCCTACGAGCAGTACTTC.

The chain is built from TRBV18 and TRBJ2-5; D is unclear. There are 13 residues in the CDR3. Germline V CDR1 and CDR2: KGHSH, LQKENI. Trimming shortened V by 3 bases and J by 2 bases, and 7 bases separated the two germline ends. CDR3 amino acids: CASSPQEQETQYF. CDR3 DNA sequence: TGTGCCAGCTCACCGCAAGAGCAAGAGACCCAGTACTTC.

As DNA, the CDR3 is TGTGCCAGCAGTCGGGGACTAGCGCAAGAGACCCAGTACTTC. Amino acid sequence: CASSRGLAQETQYF. The chain carries TRBV6-5 and TRBJ2-5, with 10 bases that match TRBD2. The germline CDR1 and CDR2 sequences are MNHEY and SVGAGI. J was trimmed by 2 bases and V by 5 bases; bases with no gene match: 2. CDR3 length equals 14 residues.

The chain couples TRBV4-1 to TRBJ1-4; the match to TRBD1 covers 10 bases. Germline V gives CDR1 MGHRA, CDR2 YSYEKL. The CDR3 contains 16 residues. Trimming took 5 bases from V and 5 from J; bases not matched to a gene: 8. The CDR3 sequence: CASSANPGQGNEKLFF. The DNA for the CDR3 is TGCGCCAGCAGCGCGAACCCGGGACAGGGGAATGAAAAACTGTTTTTT.

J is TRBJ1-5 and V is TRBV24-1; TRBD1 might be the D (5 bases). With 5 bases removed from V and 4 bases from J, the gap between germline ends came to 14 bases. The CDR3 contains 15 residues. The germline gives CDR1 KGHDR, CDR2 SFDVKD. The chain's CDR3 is CATSGGPGRNQPQHF. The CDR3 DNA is TGTGCCACCAGTGGGGGACCCGGGCGGAATCAGCCCCAGCATTTT.

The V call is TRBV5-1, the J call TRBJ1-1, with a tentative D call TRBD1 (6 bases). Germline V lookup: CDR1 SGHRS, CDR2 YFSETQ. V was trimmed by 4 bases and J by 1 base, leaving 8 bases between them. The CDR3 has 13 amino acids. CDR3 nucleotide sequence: TGCGCCAGCAGCCAGGGGCAGAACACTGAAGCTTTCTTT. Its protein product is CASSQGQNTEAFF. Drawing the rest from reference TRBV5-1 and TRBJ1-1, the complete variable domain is KAGVTQTPRYLIKTRGQQVTLSCSPISGHRSVSWYQQTPGQGLQFLFEYFSETQRNKGNFPGRFSGRQFSNSRSEMNVSTLELGDSALYLCASSQGQNTEAFFGQGTRLTVV.

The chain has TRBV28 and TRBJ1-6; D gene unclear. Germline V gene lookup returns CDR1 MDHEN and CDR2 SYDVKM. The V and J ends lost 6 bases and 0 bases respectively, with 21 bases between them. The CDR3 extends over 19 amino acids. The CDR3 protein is CASSAATFETSSYNSPLHF. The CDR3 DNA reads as TGTGCCAGCAGCGCAGCGACGTTCGAGACTTCCTCCTATAATTCACCCCTCCACTTT.

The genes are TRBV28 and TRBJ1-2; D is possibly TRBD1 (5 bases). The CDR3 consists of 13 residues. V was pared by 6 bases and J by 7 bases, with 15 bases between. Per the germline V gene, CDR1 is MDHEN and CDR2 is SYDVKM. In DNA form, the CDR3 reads TGTGCCAGCAGGAGGCAGGGCGAGTTTGGCTACACCTTC. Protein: CASRRQGEFGYTF.

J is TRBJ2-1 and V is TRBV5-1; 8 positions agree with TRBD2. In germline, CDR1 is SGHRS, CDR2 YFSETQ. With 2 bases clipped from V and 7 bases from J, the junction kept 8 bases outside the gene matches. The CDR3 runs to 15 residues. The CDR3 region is CASSFYGGRKNEQFF. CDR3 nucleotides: TGCGCCAGCAGCTTTTATGGCGGGAGGAAAAATGAGCAGTTCTTC.

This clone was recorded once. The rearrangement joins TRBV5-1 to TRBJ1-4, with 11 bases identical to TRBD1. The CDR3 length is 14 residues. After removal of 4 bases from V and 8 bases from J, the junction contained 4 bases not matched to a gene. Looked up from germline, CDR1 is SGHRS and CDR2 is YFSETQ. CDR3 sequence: CASSPGTGGEKLFF. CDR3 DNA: TGCGCCAGCAGCCCAGGGACAGGGGGGGAAAAACTGTTTTTT. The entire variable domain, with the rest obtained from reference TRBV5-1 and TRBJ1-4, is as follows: KAGVTQTPRYLIKTRGQQVTLSCSPISGHRSVSWYQQTPGQGLQFLFEYFSETQRNKGNFPGRFSGRQFSNSRSEMNVSTLELGDSALYLCASSPGTGGEKLFFGSGTQLSVL.

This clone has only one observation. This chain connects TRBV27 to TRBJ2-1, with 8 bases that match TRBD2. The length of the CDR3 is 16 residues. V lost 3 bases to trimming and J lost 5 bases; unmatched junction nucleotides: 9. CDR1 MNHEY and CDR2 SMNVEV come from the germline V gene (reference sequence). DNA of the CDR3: TGTGCCAGCAGTTTTTCGTCCAGCGGGGGCCACAATGAGCAGTTCTTC. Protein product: CASSFSSSGGHNEQFF.

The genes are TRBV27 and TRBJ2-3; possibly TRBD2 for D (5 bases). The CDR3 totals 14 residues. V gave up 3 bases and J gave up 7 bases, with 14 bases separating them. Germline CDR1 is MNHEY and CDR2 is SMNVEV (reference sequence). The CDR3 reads CASSFSSTHNTQYF. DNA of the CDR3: TGTGCCAGCAGTTTTTCTAGCACCCATAATACGCAGTATTTT.

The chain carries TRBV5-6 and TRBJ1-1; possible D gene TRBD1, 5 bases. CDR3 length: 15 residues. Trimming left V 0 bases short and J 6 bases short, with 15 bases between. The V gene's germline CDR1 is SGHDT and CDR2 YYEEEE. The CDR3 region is CASSLVGRAVAEAFF. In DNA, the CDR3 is TGTGCCAGCAGCTTGGTGGGACGGGCGGTGGCTGAAGCTTTCTTT.

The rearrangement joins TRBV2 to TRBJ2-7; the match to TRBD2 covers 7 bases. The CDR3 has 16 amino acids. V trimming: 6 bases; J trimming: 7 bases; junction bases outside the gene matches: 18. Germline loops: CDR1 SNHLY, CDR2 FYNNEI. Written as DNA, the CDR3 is TGTGCCAGCAGGGCCGGGGAGGGGCCTCCTCGGGTGGAGCAGTACTTC. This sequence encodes CASRAGEGPPRVEQYF.

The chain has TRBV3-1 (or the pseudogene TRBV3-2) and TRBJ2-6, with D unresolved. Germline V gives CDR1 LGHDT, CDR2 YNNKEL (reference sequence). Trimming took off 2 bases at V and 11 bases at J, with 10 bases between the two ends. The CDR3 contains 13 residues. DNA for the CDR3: TGTGCCAGCAGCCAAACCGGGCCCGACGTCCTGACTTTC. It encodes CASSQTGPDVLTF.

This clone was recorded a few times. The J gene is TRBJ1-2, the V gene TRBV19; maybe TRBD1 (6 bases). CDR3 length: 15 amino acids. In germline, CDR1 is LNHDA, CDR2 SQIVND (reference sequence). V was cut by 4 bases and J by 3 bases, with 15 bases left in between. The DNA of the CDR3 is TGTGCCAGTAGTACGCCACCACCAGGGGACTATGGCTACACCTTC. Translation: CASSTPPPGDYGYTF.